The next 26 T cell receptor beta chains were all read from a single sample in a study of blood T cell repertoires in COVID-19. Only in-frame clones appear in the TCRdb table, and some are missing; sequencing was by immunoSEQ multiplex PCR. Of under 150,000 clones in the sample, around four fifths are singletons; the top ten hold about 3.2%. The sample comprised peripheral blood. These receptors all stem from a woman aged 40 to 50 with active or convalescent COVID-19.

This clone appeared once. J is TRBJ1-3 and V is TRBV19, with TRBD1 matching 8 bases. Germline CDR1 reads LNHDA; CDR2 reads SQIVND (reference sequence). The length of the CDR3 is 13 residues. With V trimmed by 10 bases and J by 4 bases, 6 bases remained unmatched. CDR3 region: CATRGQGGNTIYF. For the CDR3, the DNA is TGTGCCACCCGAGGACAGGGAGGAAACACCATATATTTT. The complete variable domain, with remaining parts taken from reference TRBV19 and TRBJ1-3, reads DGGITQSPKYLFRKEGQNVTLSCEQNLNHDAMYWYRQDPGQGLRLIYYSQIVNDFQKGDIAEGYSVSREKKESFPLTVTSAQKNPTAFYLCATRGQGGNTIYFGEGSWLTVV.

CDR3 bases: TGTGCCTGGACGAAACGGGGAGGTGGAAACACCATATATTTT. Translating gives CAWTKRGGGNTIYF. V and J are TRBV30 and TRBJ1-3, with D unclear. The germline CDR1 and CDR2 sequences are GTSNPN and SVGIG (reference sequence). V was pared by 4 bases and J by 3 bases, with 13 bases between. The CDR3 is made up of 14 amino acids. Based on the CDR3 plus reference TRBV30 and TRBJ1-3, the full variable domain is SQTIHQWPATLVQPVGSPLSLECTVEGTSNPNLYWYRQAAGRGLQLLFYSVGIGQISSEVPQNLSASRPQDRQFILSSKKLLLSDSGFYLCAWTKRGGGNTIYFGEGSWLTVV.

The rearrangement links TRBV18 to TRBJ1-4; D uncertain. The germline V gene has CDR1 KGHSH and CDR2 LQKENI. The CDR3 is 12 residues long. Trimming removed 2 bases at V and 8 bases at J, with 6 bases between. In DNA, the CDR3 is TGTGCCAGCTCACCAGGGCCCGAAAAACTGTTTTTT. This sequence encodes CASSPGPEKLFF.

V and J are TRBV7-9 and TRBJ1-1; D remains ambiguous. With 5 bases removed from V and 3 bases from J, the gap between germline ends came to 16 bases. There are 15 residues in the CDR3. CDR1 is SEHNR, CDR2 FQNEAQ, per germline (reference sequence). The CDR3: CASSPLKELDTEAFF. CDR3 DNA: TGTGCCAGCAGCCCCCTCAAAGAACTGGACACTGAAGCTTTCTTT.

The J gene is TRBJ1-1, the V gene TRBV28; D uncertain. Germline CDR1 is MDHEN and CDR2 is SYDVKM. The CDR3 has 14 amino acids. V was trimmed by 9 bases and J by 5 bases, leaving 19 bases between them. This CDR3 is CASLKSGRKTEAFF. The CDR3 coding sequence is TGTGCCAGTCTCAAAAGCGGGAGGAAGACTGAAGCTTTCTTT.

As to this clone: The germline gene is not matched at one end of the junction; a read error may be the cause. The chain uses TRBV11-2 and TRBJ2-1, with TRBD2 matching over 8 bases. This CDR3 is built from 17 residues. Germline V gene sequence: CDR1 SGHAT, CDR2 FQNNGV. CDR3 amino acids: CASSPRNGRASHNEQFF. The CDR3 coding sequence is TGTGCCAGCAGCCCGCGGAACGGGAGGGCCTCCCACAATGAGCAGTTCTTC.

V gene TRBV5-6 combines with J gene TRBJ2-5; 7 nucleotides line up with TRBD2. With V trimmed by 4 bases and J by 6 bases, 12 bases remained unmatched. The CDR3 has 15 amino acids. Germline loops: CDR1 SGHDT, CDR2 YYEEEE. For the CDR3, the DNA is TGTGCCAGCAGCCCCCTGGGGAGGGCCTTGAAGACCCAGTACTTC. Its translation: CASSPLGRALKTQYF.

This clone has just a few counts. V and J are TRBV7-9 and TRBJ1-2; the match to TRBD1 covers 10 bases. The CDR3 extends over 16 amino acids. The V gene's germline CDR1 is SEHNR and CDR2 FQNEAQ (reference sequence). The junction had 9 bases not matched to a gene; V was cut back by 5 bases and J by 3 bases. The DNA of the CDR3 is TGTGCCAGCAGCCTCGACAGGGGGCGTCGGGACTATGGCTACACCTTC. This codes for CASSLDRGRRDYGYTF. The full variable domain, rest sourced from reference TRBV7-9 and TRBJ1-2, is DTGVSQNPRHKITKRGQNVTFRCDPISEHNRLYWYRQTLGQGPEFLTYFQNEAQLEKSRLLSDRFSAERPKGSFSTLEIQRTEQGDSAMYLCASSLDRGRRDYGYTFGSGTRLTVV.

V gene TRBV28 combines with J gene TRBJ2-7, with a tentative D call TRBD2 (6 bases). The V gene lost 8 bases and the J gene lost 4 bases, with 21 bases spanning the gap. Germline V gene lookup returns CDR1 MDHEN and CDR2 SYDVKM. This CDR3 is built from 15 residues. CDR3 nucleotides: TGTGCCAGCTTCCCCGGGACGGGGGATATGTACGAGCAGTACTTC. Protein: CASFPGTGDMYEQYF.

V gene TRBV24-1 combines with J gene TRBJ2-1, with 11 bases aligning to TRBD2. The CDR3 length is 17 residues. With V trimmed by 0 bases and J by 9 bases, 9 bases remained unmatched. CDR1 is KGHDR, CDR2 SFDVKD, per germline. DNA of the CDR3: TGTGCCACCAGTGATTTGGTAGCGGGAGGGCTGCACGGTGAGCAGTTCTTC. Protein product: CATSDLVAGGLHGEQFF.

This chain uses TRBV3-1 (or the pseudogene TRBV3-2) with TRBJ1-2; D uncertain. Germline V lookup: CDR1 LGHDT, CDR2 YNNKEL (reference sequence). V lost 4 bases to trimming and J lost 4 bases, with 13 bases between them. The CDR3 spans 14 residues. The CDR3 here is CASSLIDGSYGYTF. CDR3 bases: TGTGCCAGCAGCCTGATCGACGGGTCCTATGGCTACACCTTC.

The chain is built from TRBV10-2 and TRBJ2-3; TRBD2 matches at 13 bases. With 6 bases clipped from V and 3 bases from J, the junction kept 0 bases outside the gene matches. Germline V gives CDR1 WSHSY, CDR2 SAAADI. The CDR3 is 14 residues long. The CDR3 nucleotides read TGCGCCAGCAGGACTAGCGGGGGGACAGATACGCAGTATTTT. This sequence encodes CASRTSGGTDTQYF.

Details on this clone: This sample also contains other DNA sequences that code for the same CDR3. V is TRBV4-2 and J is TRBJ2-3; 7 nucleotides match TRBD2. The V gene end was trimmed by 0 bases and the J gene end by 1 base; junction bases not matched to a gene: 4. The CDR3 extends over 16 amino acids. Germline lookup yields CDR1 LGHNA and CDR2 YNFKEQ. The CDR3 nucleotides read TGTGCCAGCAGCCAAGATGGGGCGGGGGGCACAGATACGCAGTATTTT. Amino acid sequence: CASSQDGAGGTDTQYF.

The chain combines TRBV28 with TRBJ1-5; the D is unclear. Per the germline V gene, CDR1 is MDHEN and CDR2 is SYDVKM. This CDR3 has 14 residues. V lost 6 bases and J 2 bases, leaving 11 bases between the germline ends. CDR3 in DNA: TGTGCCAGCAGCACACGGCAGGGCAATCAGCCCCAGCATTTT. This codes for CASSTRQGNQPQHF.

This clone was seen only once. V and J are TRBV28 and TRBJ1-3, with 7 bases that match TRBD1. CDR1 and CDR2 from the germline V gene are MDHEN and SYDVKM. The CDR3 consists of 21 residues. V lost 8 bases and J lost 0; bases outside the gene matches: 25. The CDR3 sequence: CASVTLRPSTGPESSGNTIYF. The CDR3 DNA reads TGTGCCAGCGTTACCCTACGGCCCTCGACAGGGCCCGAGAGCTCTGGAAACACCATATATTTT.

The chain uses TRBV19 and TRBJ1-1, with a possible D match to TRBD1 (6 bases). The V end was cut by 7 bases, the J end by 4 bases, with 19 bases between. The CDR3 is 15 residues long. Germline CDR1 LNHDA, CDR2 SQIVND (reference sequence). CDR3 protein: CASTRGGRYSTEAFF. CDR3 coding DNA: TGTGCCAGTACCCGAGGGGGTCGGTATAGCACTGAAGCTTTCTTT. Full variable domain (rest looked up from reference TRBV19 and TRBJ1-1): DGGITQSPKYLFRKEGQNVTLSCEQNLNHDAMYWYRQDPGQGLRLIYYSQIVNDFQKGDIAEGYSVSREKKESFPLTVTSAQKNPTAFYLCASTRGGRYSTEAFFGQGTRLTVV.

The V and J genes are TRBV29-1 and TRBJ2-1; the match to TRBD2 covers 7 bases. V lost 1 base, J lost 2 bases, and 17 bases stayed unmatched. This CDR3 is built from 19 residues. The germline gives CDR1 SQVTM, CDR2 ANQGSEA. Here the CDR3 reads CSVEAPTSRAGSPYNEQFF. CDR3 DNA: TGCAGCGTTGAAGCACCAACATCCCGAGCGGGGTCCCCCTACAATGAGCAGTTCTTC.

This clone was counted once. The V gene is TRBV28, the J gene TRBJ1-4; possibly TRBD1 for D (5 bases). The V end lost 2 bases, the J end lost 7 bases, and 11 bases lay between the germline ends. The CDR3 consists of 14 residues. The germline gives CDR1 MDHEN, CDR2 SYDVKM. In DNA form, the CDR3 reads TGTGCCAGCAGTTTAGCAGGGAGGGGTGAAAAACTGTTTTTT. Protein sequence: CASSLAGRGEKLFF. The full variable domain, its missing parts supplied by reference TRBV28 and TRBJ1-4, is DVKVTQSSRYLVKRTGEKVFLECVQDMDHENMFWYRQDPGLGLRLIYFSYDVKMKEKGDIPEGYSVSREKKERFSLILESASTNQTSMYLCASSLAGRGEKLFFGSGTQLSVL.

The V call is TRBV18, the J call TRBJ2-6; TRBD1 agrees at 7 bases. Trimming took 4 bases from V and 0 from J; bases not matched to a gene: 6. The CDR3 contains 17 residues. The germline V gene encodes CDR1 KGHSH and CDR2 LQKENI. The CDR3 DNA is TGTGCCAGCTCACTACAGGGGCGACACTCTGGGGCCAACGTCCTGACTTTC. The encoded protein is CASSLQGRHSGANVLTF.

This chain's CDR3 is CASSEATGGEDEQYF. As DNA, the CDR3 is TGTGCCAGCAGTGAAGCCACAGGGGGCGAGGACGAGCAGTACTTC. The V call is TRBV6-1, the J call TRBJ2-7, with 9 bases matching TRBD1. The CDR3 has 15 amino acids. V was pared by 0 bases and J by 5 bases, with 5 bases of the junction left unmatched. Germline V gives CDR1 MNHNS, CDR2 SASEGT.

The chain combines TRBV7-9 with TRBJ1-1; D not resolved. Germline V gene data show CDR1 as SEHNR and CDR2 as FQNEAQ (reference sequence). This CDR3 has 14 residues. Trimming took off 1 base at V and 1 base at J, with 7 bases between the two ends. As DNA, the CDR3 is TGTGCCAGCAGCTTAGTTCGGGGGAACACTGAAGCTTTCTTT. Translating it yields CASSLVRGNTEAFF.

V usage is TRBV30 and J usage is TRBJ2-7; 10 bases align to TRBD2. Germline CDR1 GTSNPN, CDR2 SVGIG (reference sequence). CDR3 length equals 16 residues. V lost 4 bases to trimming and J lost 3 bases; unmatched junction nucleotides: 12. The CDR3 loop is CAWNPSGRGNFYEQYF. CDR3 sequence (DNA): TGTGCCTGGAACCCAAGCGGGAGGGGGAATTTCTACGAGCAGTACTTC.

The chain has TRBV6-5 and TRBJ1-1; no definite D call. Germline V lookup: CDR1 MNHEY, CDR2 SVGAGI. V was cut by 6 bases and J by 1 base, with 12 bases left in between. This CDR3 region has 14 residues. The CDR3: CASRSLTGNTEAFF. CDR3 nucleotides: TGTGCCAGCAGATCGCTCACGGGGAACACTGAAGCTTTCTTT.

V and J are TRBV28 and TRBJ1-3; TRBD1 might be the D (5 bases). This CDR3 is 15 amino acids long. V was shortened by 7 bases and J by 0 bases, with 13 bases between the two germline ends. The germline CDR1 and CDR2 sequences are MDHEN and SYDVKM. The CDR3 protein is CASTGLRSSGNTIYF. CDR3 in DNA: TGTGCCAGCACAGGGCTAAGGTCCTCTGGAAACACCATATATTTT.

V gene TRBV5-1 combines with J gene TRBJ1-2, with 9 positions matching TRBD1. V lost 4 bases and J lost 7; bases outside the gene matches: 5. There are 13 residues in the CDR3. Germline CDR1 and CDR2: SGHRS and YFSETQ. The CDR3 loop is CASSLDRGAGYTF. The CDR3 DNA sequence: TGCGCCAGCAGCCTTGACAGGGGGGCTGGCTACACCTTC.

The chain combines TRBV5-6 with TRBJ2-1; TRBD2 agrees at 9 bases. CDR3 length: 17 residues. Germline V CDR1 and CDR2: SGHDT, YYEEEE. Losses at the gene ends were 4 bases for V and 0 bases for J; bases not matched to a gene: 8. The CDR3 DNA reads TGTGCCAGCAGCCCGACTAGCGGTCCTAGCTCCTACAATGAGCAGTTCTTC. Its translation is CASSPTSGPSSYNEQFF.